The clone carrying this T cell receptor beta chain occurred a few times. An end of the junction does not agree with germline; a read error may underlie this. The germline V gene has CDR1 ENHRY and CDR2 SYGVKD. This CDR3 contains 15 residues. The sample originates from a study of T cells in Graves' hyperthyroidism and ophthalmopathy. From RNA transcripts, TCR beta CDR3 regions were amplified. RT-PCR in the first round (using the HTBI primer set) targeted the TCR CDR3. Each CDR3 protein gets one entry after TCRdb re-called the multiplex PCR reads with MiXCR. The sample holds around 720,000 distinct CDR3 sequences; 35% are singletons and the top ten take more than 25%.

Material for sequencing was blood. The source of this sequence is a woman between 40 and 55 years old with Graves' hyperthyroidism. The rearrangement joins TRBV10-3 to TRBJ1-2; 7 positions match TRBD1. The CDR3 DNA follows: TGTGCCAGCAGTGAACTCTCAGGGGGAGGGTATGGCTACACCTTC. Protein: CASSELSGGGYGYTF.